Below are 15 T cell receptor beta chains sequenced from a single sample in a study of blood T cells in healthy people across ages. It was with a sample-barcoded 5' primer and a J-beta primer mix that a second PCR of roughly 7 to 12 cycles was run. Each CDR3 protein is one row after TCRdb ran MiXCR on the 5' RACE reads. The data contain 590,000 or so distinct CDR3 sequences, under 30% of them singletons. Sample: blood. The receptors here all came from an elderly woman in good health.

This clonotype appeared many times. The CDR3: CASSLERGGPETQYF. The CDR3 nucleotides are TGTGCCAGCAGCTTAGAGCGGGGGGGACCAGAGACCCAGTACTTC. The chain recombines TRBV7-2 with TRBJ2-5, with 10 bases matching TRBD2. Germline-derived CDR1 and CDR2 are SGHTA and FQGNSA. The CDR3 spans 15 residues. Losses at the gene ends were 1 base for V and 4 bases for J; bases not matched to a gene: 3.

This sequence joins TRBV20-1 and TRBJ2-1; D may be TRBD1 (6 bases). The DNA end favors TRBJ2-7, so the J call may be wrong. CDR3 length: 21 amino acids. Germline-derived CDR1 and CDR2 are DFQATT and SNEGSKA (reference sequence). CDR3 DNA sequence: TGCAGTGCTAGAGATTGGACGCCAGGGGCCTCTACTACCCGAGTTTACAATGAGCAGTACTTC. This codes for CSARDWTPGASTTRVYNEQYF.

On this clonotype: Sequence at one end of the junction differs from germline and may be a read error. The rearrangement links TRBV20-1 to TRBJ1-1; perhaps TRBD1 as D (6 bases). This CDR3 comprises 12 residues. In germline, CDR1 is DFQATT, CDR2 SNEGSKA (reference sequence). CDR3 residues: CNASGGNTEAFF. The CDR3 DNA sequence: TGCAATGCTAGCGGGGGCAACACTGAAGCTTTCTTT.

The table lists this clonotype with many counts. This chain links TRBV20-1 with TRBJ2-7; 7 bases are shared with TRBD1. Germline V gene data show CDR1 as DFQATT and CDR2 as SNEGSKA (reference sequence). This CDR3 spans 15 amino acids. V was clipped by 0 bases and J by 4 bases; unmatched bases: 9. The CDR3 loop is CSARDPAGGIYEQYF. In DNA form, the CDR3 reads TGCAGTGCTAGAGATCCGGCAGGGGGAATTTACGAGCAGTACTTC.

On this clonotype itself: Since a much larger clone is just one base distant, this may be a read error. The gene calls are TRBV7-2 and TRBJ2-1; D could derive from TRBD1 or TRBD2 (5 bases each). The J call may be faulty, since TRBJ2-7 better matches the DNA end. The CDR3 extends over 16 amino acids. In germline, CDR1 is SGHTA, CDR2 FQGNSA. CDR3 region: CASSEGSGGAYNEQYF. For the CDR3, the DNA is TGTGCCAGCAGCGAGGGGAGCGGTGGCGCCTACAATGAGCAGTACTTC.

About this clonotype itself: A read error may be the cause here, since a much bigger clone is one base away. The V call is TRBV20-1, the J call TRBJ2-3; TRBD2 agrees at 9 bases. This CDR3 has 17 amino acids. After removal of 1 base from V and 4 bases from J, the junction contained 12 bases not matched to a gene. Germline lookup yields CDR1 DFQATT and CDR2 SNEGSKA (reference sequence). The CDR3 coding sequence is TGCAGTGCTAGAGGCTTGGTAGCGGGGGCTCGCGCAGATACGCAGTATTTT. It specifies CSARGLVAGARADTQYF.

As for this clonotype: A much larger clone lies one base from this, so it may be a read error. CDR3 coding DNA: TGCAGTGCTACCCTAGTGGCAAACAGTGAGCAGTACTTC. Translation: CSATLVANSEQYF. This chain links TRBV20-1 with TRBJ2-5; D remains unclear. CDR1 is DFQATT, CDR2 SNEGSKA, per germline (reference sequence). This CDR3 region has 13 residues. The V end was cut by 4 bases, the J end by 11 bases, with 20 bases between.

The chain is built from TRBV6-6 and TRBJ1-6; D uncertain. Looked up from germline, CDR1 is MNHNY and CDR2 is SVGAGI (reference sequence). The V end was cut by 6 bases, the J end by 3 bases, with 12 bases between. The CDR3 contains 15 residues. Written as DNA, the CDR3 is TGTGCCAGCAGCCTATTCAGCTTCTATAATTCACCCCTCCACTTT. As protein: CASSLFSFYNSPLHF.

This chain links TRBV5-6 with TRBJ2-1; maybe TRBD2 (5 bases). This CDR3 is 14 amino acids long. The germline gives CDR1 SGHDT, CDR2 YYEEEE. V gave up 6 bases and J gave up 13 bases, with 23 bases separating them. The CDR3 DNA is TGTGCCAGCAACCAAGACCTCTCCGGGGAGACCCAGTTCTTC. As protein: CASNQDLSGETQFF.

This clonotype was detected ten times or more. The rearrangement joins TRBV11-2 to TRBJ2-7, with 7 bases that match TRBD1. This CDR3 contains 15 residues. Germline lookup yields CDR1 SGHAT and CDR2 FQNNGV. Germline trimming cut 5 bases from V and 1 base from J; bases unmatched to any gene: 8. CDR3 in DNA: TGTGCCAGCAGCGACTCGGACAGGAGATCCTACGAGCAGTACTTC. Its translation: CASSDSDRRSYEQYF. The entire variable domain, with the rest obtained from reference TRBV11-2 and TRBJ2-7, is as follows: EAGVAQSPRYKIIEKRQSVAFWCNPISGHATLYWYQQILGQGPKLLIQFQNNGVVDDSQLPKDRFSAERLKGVDSTLKIQPAKLEDSAVYLCASSDSDRRSYEQYFGPGTRLTVT.

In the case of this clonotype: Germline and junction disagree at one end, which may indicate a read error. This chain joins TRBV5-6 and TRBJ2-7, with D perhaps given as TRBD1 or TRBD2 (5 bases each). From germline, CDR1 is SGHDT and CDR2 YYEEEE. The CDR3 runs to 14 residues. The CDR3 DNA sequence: TGTGCCAGCAGCTTGGCCGGGACCTGCTACGAACAGTACTTC. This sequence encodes CASSLAGTCYEQYF. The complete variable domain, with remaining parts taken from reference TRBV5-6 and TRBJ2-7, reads DAGVTQSPTHLIKTRGQQVTLRCSPKSGHDTVSWYQQALGQGPQFIFQYYEEEERQRGNFPDRFSGHQFPNYSSELNVNALLLGDSALYLCASSLAGTCYEQYFGPGTRLTVT.

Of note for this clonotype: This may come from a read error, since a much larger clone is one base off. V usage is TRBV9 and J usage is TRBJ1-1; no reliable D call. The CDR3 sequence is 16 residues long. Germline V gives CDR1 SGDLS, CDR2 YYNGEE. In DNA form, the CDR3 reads TGTGCCAGCAGCGCCGGCGGAGCCTCATTGCACACTGAAGCTTCCTTT. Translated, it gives CASSAGGASLHTEASF. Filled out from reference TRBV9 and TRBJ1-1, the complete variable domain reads DSGVTQTPKHLITATGQRVTLRCSPRSGDLSVYWYQQSLDQGLQFLIQYYNGEERAKGNILERFSAQQFPDLHSELNLSSLELGDSALYFCASSAGGASLHTEASFGQGTRLTVV.

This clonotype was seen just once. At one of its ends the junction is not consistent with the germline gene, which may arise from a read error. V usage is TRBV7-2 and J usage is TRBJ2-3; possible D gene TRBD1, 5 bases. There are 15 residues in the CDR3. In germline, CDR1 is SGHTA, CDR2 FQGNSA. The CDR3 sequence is CASSLEGRAADTLYF. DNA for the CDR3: TGTGCCAGCAGCTTAGAGGGCAGGGCCGCAGATACGCTGTATTTT.

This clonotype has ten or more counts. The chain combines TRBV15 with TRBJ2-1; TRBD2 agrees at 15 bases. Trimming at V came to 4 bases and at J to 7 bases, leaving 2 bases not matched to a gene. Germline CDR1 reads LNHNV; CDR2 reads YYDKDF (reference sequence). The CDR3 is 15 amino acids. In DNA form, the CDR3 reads TGTGCCACCAGCAAGGGACTAGCGGGGGGAAATGAGCAGTTCTTC. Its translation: CATSKGLAGGNEQFF.

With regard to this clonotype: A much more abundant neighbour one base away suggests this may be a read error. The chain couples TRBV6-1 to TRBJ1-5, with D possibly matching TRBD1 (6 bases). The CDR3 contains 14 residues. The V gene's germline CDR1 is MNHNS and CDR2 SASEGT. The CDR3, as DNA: TGTGCCAGCAGTGGAGGACAGACCAATCGGCCCCAGCATTTT. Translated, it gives CASSGGQTNRPQHF.